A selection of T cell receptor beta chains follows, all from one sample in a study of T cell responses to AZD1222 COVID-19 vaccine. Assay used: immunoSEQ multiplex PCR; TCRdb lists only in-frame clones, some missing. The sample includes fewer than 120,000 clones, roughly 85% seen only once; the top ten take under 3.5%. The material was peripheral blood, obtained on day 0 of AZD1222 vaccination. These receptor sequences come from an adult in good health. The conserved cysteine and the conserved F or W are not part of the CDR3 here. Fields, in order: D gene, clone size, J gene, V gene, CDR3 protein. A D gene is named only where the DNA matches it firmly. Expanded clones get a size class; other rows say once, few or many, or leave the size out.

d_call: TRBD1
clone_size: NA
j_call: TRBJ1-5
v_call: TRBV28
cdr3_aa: ASRYGQVGNQPQH

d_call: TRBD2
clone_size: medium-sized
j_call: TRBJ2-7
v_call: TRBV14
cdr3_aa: ASSPKAGTSGRVEQY

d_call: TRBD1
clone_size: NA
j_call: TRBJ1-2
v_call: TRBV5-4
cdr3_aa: ASSLGAGGSNYGYT

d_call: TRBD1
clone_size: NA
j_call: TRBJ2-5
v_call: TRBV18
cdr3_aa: ASSPSTGEKTQY

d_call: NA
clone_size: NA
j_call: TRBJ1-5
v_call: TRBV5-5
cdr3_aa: ASSLSPGSNQPQH

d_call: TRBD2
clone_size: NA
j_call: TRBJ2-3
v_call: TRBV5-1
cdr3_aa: ASSLRGGRGIDTQY

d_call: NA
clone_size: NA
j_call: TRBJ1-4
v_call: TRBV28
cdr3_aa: ASSLRAAGNEKLF

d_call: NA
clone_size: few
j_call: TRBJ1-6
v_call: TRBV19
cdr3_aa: ASSLGISDRTPLH

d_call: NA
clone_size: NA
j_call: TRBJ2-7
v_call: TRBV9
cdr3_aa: ASSPRTVYRQY

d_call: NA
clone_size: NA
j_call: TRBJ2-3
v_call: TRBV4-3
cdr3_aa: ASSQDTSSTPQY

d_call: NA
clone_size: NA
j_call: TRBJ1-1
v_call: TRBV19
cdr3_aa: ASSLEVNTEAF

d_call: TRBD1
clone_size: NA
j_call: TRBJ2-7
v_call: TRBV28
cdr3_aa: ASTRTGGGYEQY

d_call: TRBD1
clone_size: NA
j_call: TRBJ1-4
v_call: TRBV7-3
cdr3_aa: ASSLGTGSNEKLF

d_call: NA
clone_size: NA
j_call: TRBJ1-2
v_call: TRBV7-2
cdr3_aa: ASRYNTDPYGYT

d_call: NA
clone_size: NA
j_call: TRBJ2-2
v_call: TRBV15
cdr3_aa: ATSRDPPRDINTGELF

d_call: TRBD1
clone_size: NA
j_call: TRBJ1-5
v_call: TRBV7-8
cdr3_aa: ASSLDRKGANQPQH

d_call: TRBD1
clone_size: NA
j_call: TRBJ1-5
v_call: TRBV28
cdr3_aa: ASSLVGQGNNQPQH

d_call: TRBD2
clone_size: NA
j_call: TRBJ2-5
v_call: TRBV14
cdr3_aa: ASSQDLAGGETQY

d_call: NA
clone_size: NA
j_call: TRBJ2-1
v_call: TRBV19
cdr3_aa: ASSIYGGIENEQF

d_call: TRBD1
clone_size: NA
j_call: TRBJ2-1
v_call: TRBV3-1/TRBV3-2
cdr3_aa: ASSQSTGYSYNEQF

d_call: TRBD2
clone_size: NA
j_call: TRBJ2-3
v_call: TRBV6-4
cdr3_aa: ASSDSASGIIDTQY

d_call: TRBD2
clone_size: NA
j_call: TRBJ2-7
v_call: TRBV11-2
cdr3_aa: ASSLVVGGTSGSFEQY

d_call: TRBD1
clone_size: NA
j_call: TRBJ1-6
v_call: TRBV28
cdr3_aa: ASRSEGARLSNSPLH

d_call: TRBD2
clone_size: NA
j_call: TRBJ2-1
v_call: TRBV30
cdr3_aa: AWSWTSGSYNEQF

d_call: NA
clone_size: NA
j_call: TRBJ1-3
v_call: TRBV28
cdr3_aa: ASSLREEGGNTIY

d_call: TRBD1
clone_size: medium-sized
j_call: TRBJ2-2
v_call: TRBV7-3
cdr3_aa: ASSFTGGRNTGELF

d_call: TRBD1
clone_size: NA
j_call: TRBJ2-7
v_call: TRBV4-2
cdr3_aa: ASSQVRRGGLSYEQY

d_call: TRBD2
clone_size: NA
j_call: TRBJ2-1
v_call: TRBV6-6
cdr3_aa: ASIPGLAYNEQF

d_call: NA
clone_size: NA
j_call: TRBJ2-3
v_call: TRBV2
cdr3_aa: ASTLRGSSSTDTQY

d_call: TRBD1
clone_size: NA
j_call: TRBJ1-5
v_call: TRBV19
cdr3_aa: ASSIDRTGAGQPQH

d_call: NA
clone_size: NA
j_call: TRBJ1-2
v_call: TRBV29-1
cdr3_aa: SVELRGRGYT

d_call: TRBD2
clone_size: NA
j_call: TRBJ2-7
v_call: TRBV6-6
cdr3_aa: ASSYSPGGAGEQY

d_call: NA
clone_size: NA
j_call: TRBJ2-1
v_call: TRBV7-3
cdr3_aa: ASSPGGEQF

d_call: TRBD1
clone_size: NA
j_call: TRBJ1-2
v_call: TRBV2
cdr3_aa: ASTPVGQGLDYGYT

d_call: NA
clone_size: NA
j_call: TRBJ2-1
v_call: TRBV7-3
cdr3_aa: ASSRTTSSYNEQF

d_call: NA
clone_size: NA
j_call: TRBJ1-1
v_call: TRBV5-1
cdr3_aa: ASSLVGGRTEAF

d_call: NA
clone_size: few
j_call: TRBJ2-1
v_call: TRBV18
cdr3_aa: ASSPPSNEQF

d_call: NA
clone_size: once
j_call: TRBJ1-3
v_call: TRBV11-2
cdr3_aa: ASSVAAGGIGNTIY

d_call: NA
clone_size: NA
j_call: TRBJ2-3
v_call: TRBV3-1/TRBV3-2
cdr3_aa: ASSQDQLTDTQY

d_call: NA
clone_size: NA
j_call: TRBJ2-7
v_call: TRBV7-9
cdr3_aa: ASSRNSYEQY

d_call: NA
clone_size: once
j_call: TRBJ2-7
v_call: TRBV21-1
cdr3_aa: ASSSAPASALRSYEQY

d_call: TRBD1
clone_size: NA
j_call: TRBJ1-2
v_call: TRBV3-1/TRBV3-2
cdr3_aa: ASSRGTGGTYGYT

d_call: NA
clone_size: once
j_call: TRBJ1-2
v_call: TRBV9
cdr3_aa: ASSPGTTRDGYT

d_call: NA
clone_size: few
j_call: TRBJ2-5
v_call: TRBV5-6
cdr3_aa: ASSLRVDGQETQY

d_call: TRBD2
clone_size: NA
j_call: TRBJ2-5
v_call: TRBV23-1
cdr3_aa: ASSRSLPKRDGQETQY

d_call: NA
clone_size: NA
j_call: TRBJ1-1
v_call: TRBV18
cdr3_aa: ASSPRARTNTEAF

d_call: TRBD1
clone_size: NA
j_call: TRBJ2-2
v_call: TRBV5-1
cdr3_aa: ASSLRTGGTGELF

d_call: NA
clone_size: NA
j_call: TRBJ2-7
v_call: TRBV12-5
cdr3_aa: AMDTETHTNLPYEQY

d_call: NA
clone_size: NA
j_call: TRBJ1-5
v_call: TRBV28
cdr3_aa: ATRGAGGNQPQH